These 4 T cell receptor beta chains were sequenced from one sample in a study of blood T cell repertoires in COVID-19. The table came from immunoSEQ multiplex PCR; TCRdb's copy has only in-frame clones and leaves some out. This table has a few hundred thousand clones, 80% to 90% appearing once. The sample comprised PBMCs or T cells enriched from blood (not recorded which). The receptors here all came from a man aged 25-45 years in a cohort exposed to, infected with or recovered from COVID-19 (not recorded which).

The chain recombines TRBV7-9 with TRBJ2-1; no definite D call. V was clipped by 0 bases and J by 7 bases, with 4 bases between them. The germline CDR1 and CDR2 sequences are SEHNR and FQNEAQ (reference sequence). This CDR3 comprises 12 residues. The DNA of the CDR3 is TGTGCCAGCAGCTTAGCTAAAAATGAGCAGTTCTTC. This codes for CASSLAKNEQFF.

The chain uses TRBV5-1 and TRBJ2-3, with a tentative D call TRBD1 (5 bases). CDR3 length equals 14 residues. Trimming cost V 7 bases and J 0 bases, with 12 bases left between them. Germline V gene sequence: CDR1 SGHRS, CDR2 YFSETQ. In DNA, the CDR3 is TGCGCCAGCGTCCAGGGTCCTAGCACAGATACGCAGTATTTT. As protein: CASVQGPSTDTQYF.

The sample holds a few counts of this clone. CDR3 protein: CASRNAAGTEAFF. DNA of the CDR3: TGTGCCAGCAGGAACGCGGCCGGCACTGAAGCTTTCTTT. V and J are TRBV2 and TRBJ1-1; D unresolved. The germline V and J ends were trimmed by 6 bases and 4 bases, with 12 bases remaining between them. Per germline, CDR1 SNHLY and CDR2 FYNNEI. This CDR3 spans 13 amino acids.

The rearrangement joins TRBV5-1 to TRBJ2-1; D call uncertain. The V end lost 0 bases, the J end lost 9 bases, and 10 bases lay between the germline ends. CDR3 length: 13 residues. Germline CDR1 reads SGHRS; CDR2 reads YFSETQ. CDR3 nucleotides: TGCGCCAGCAGCTTGGATCTAGACGGTGAGCAGTTCTTC. This encodes CASSLDLDGEQFF.